A single sample is the source of the 10 T cell receptor beta chains below, sequenced in a study of blood T cell repertoires in COVID-19. TCRdb's copy holds only in-frame clones and misses some; the assay was immunoSEQ multiplex PCR. The sample records around 120,000 clones, approximately 85% being singletons. The sample comprised peripheral blood. Every receptor here comes from a human donor in a cohort sampled during active COVID-19.

This clone turned up a few times. This chain links TRBV28 with TRBJ1-2; perhaps TRBD1 as D (5 bases). V was trimmed by 8 bases and J by 5 bases, leaving 18 bases between them. Looked up from germline, CDR1 is MDHEN and CDR2 is SYDVKM. The CDR3 covers 14 residues. The CDR3, as DNA: TGTGCCAGCGTAATGGGGGGGACTGATTATGGCTACACCTTC. It translates to CASVMGGTDYGYTF.

The J gene is TRBJ1-4, the V gene TRBV18; TRBD1 aligns across 10 bases. There are 15 residues in the CDR3. J was trimmed by 7 bases and V by 1 base; bases with no gene match: 3. Per the germline V gene, CDR1 is KGHSH and CDR2 is LQKENI. The CDR3 loop reads CASSPRTGGSEKLFF. DNA of the CDR3: TGTGCCAGCTCACCACGGACAGGGGGTAGTGAAAAACTGTTTTTT.

The chain is built from TRBV18 and TRBJ1-1, with D possibly being TRBD1 (6 bases). This CDR3 is 13 amino acids long. Germline loops: CDR1 KGHSH, CDR2 LQKENI. The ends were cut back, 5 bases at V and 1 base at J, with 8 bases in the middle. Here the CDR3 DNA reads TGTGCCAGCTCAACAGGGACGAACACTGAAGCTTTCTTT. Protein: CASSTGTNTEAFF.

This chain connects TRBV10-3 to TRBJ2-7, with 15 bases matching TRBD2. This CDR3 is 15 amino acids long. Germline CDR1 ENHRY, CDR2 SYGVKD. The junction had 4 bases not matched to a gene; V was cut back by 6 bases and J by 4 bases. This CDR3 is CAISGGLAGGYEQYF. The CDR3 bases are TGTGCCATCAGCGGAGGACTAGCGGGAGGGTACGAGCAGTACTTC.

The chain combines TRBV25-1 with TRBJ1-2; 9 nucleotides agree with TRBD1. J gave up 6 bases and V 5 bases, and 10 bases lay outside the gene matches. The CDR3 is 15 amino acids. Looked up from germline, CDR1 is MGHDK and CDR2 is SYGVNS. The CDR3 DNA reads as TGTGCCAGCAGTTACCTATCGGGACAGGGAAATGGCTACACCTTC. As protein: CASSYLSGQGNGYTF.

In the case of this clone: Other DNA sequences of this sample code for an identical CDR3. The chain links TRBV5-1 to TRBJ2-7; 7 bases agree with TRBD2. CDR1 and CDR2 (germline): SGHRS, YFSETQ. The CDR3 loop spans 14 amino acids. V dropped 1 base and J dropped 3; count of bases not matched to a gene: 4. As DNA, the CDR3 is TGCGCCAGCAGCTTGTCGGGGGGAAGCTACGAGCAGTACTTC. Encoded protein: CASSLSGGSYEQYF.

In its sample, this clone was seen once. The V and J genes are TRBV11-2 and TRBJ2-2; D may be TRBD1 (6 bases). From germline, CDR1 is SGHAT and CDR2 FQNNGV. The CDR3 is made up of 14 amino acids. V shed 5 bases and J shed 4 bases, with 11 bases lying between them. DNA of the CDR3: TGTGCCAGCAGCCCAGGGGCGGGCACCGGGGAGCTGTTTTTT. Translating gives CASSPGAGTGELFF.

The CDR3 sequence: CASSIVRTGHGELFF. Here the CDR3 DNA reads TGTGCCAGTAGTATAGTAAGGACAGGGCACGGGGAGCTGTTTTTT. The chain carries TRBV19 and TRBJ2-2; 8 bases are shared with TRBD1. The CDR3 spans 15 residues. After removal of 1 base from V and 7 bases from J, the junction contained 5 bases not matched to a gene. Germline-derived CDR1 and CDR2 are LNHDA and SQIVND (reference sequence).

The J gene is TRBJ1-1, the V gene TRBV2, with TRBD1 matching 7 bases. After removal of 2 bases from V and 3 bases from J, the junction contained 6 bases not matched to a gene. Germline V CDR1 and CDR2: SNHLY, FYNNEI. The CDR3 extends over 15 amino acids. The CDR3 DNA reads as TGTGCCAGCAGTGAACTGGGGACAGACTACACTGAAGCTTTCTTT. This gives the protein CASSELGTDYTEAFF. Full variable domain (outside the CDR3, taken from reference TRBV2 and TRBJ1-1): EPEVTQTPSHQVTQMGQEVILRCVPISNHLYFYWYRQILGQKVEFLVSFYNNEISEKSEIFDDQFSVERPDGSNFTLKIRSTKLEDSAMYFCASSELGTDYTEAFFGQGTRLTVV.

This clone was counted once. This sequence joins TRBV7-3 and TRBJ2-3, with D possibly matching TRBD2 (8 bases). The CDR3 covers 16 residues. Between the trimmed V and J ends, which lost 5 bases and 4 bases, there was a span of 19 bases. The germline V gene has CDR1 SGHTA and CDR2 FQGTGA. CDR3 nucleotide sequence: TGTGCCAGCAGCCCCCGGGAGGGCAGGGGGGCAGATACGCAGTATTTT. Translating gives CASSPREGRGADTQYF.